This TCR beta chain was sequenced during a study of blood T cell repertoires in COVID-19. Original processing methods: Amplification of reference gene primers was used by the study to estimate nucleated cell counts. Some clones are missing from TCRdb's copy, which holds only in-frame ones; the method was immunoSEQ multiplex PCR. D and trimming were read from the DNA, whereas the V and J calls and clone size are those reported in that table. The sample lists about 150,000 clones, 84% occurring once. Patients of the Seattle cohort, enrolled during active infection, were followed longitudinally. The sample holds one count of this clone. This sequence originates from a woman of 80 years or more with COVID-19, enrolled during active disease. What was sequenced was peripheral blood.

The DNA for the CDR3 is TGTGCCAGCAGCTCCGGGACTATCGCTGAGCAGTTCTTC. Its translation is CASSSGTIAEQFF. The chain employs TRBV7-9 and TRBJ2-1; 7 bases are a match to TRBD2. The CDR3 has 13 residues. V lost 4 bases and J lost 9; bases outside the gene matches: 6. The germline V gene has CDR1 SEHNR and CDR2 FQNEAQ (reference sequence).